This T cell receptor beta chain comes out of a study of tumor-infiltrating lymphocytes in primary liver carcinoma. General study points: Unsorted bulk processing meant the study did not compare CD4+ and CD8+ repertoires. Blood fell significantly below tumors in its top-250-clone fraction (p = 0.039).

Germline DNA was extracted alongside blood RNA, which was obtained from unsorted whole blood. These patients lived with chronic HBV infection and had never been treated. Before surgery, approximately 3.6 milliliters of EDTA blood were taken. V lost 3 bases and J lost 7, with 19 bases in between. In germline, CDR1 is SQVTM, CDR2 ANQGSEA. The CDR3 is 15 amino acids. The input was 500 ng total RNA; TCR beta cDNA was made from it with a constant-region primer. Construction of TCR beta libraries relied on three successive nested multiplex PCR rounds employing slightly modified ARM-PCR. TRBV1-TRBV30 forward primers paired with a C-beta reverse primer drove the first two PCR rounds, roughly 10 cycles each. TCRdb used MiXCR to reprocess the multiplex PCR reads, holding one entry per CDR3 protein. The table includes over 250,000 distinct CDR3 sequences, roughly three fifths detected once. This clonotype was picked up many times. Its specificity is not known.

The sequenced sample was peripheral blood. This sequence originates from a woman aged 25 to 39 with primary liver carcinoma and hepatitis B virus infection. The rearrangement links TRBV29-1 to TRBJ2-1; tentatively, D is TRBD1 or TRBD2 (5 bases each). Here the CDR3 reads CSVEAAATEGNEQFF. The CDR3 DNA reads as TGCAGCGTTGAGGCCGCGGCGACCGAGGGGAATGAGCAGTTCTTC.